Following are 31 T cell receptor beta chains from one sample sequenced in a study of blood T cell repertoires in COVID-19 (dated by TCRdb to 2018 to 2020). Libraries were constructed by the immunoSEQ multiplex PCR assay. Not all clones reach the TCRdb copy of this immuneACCESS table, which keeps in-frame sequences only. Checked studies attribute under half of the gap to unresolved V genes and leave the rest unexplained. Here the sample has about 49,000 clones; 85% to 95% occur a single time. The ten biggest clones cover approximately 3% of the sample. Specimen: peripheral blood. Receptor source: a human donor in a cohort sampled during active COVID-19.

The V call is TRBV21-1, the J call TRBJ2-7; the listed D gene, TRBD1, was not tested against the DNA. TRBV21-1 is given as a pseudogene. CDR3 length: 15 amino acids. For the CDR3, the DNA is TGTGCCAGTCCGGGACAGCAAAAGCGATCCTACGAGCAGTACGTC. It yields the protein CASPGQQKRSYEQYV.

This rearrangement joins TRBV3-1 (or the pseudogene TRBV3-2) to TRBJ2-7; D gene unclear. The CDR3 is 17 residues long. Trimming took off 2 bases at V and 4 bases at J, with 21 bases between the two ends. Germline V gene sequence: CDR1 LGHDT, CDR2 YNNKEL (reference sequence). The CDR3 DNA follows: TGTGCCAGCAGCCAATTGCAGTGCGGTTTCCGCGTGTACGAGCAGTACGTC. Protein sequence: CASSQLQCGFRVYEQYV.

The rearrangement uses TRBV2 and TRBJ2-1; 14 positions agree with TRBD2. Germline V gene sequence: CDR1 SNHLY, CDR2 FYNNEI. Trimming cost V 6 bases and J 8 bases; bases outside gene matches: 9. The CDR3 sequence is 16 residues long. CDR3 sequence reads: CASRRTSGGYSDEQFF. In nucleotides, the CDR3 is TGTGCCAGCAGACGGACTAGCGGGGGGTACTCAGATGAGCAGTTCTTC.

This clone was detected only once. The chain couples TRBV5-1 to TRBJ2-3; a weak D match, TRBD2 (6 bases). Deletions cut 4 bases from V and 10 bases from J, with 16 bases between. This CDR3 comprises 13 residues. Germline values: CDR1 SGHRS, CDR2 YFSETQ. CDR3 loop: CASSPSGGEAQYF. The CDR3, as DNA: TGCGCCAGCAGCCCGTCCGGAGGGGAGGCGCAGTATTTT.

The chain links TRBV12-3 or TRBV12-4 to TRBJ2-3, with D unresolved. V was cut by 4 bases and J by 2 bases, with 7 bases left in between. The CDR3 contains 13 residues. The CDR3 reads CASSSDNTDTQYF. Written as DNA, the CDR3 is TGTGCCAGCAGTTCCGACAACACAGATACGCAGTATTTT.

The chain has TRBV15 and TRBJ2-5; D may be TRBD2 (6 bases). The germline V gene encodes CDR1 LNHNV and CDR2 YYDKDF (reference sequence). Trimming removed 1 base at V and 3 bases at J, with 12 bases between. The CDR3 contains 15 residues. The CDR3 reads CATSRVGRTEETQYF. The CDR3 DNA follows: TGTGCCACCAGCAGAGTGGGGAGGACCGAAGAGACCCAGTACTTC.

The chain has TRBV2 and TRBJ2-3, with unresolved D. Germline-derived CDR1 and CDR2 are SNHLY and FYNNEI. The CDR3 runs to 16 residues. The V gene lost 8 bases and the J gene lost 0 bases, with 18 bases spanning the gap. CDR3 in DNA: TGTGCCAGCTATCCCGCGATACAGTCAAGCACAGATACGCAGTATTTT. Its translation is CASYPAIQSSTDTQYF.

The chain links TRBV24-1 to TRBJ2-7; possibly TRBD2 for D (6 bases). Deletions cut 4 bases from V and 3 bases from J, with 15 bases between. The CDR3 sequence is 15 residues long. Germline CDR1 KGHDR, CDR2 SFDVKD. The CDR3 coding sequence is TGTGCCACCAGTGAGTCGGACTACCCTCTCTACGAGCAGTACGTC. Protein: CATSESDYPLYEQYV.

The chain carries TRBV20-1 and TRBJ2-1; perhaps TRBD2 as D (6 bases). V dropped 3 bases and J dropped 6 bases, with 15 bases sitting between them. The CDR3 has 14 amino acids. Germline V lookup: CDR1 DFQATT, CDR2 SNEGSKA (reference sequence). CDR3 residues: CSASAHGSPNEQFF. The DNA of the CDR3 is TGCAGTGCTAGTGCTCACGGGAGCCCCAATGAGCAGTTCTTC.

The J gene is TRBJ2-7, the V gene TRBV2, with TRBD1 identical over 11 bases. With 6 bases clipped from V and 3 bases from J, the junction kept 4 bases outside the gene matches. The length of the CDR3 is 14 residues. From germline, CDR1 is SNHLY and CDR2 FYNNEI. The CDR3: CASREGQGDYEQYF. In DNA form, the CDR3 reads TGTGCCAGCAGGGAGGGACAGGGGGACTACGAGCAGTACTTC.

CDR3 coding DNA: TGTGCCAGCAGCAGGACAGGGGTCGGCGACGAGCAGTACTTC. Its protein is CASSRTGVGDEQYF. V usage is TRBV11-2 and J usage is TRBJ2-7; 9 nucleotides match TRBD1. Looked up from germline, CDR1 is SGHAT and CDR2 is FQNNGV. J was trimmed by 5 bases and V by 5 bases; bases with no gene match: 7. The CDR3 is 14 residues long.

The chain is built from TRBV28 and TRBJ1-4; D may be TRBD1 (6 bases). CDR3 length equals 14 residues. V lost 8 bases and J lost 8, with 18 bases in between. Germline values: CDR1 MDHEN, CDR2 SYDVKM. The CDR3 is CASSLQGVKEKLFF. The CDR3 nucleotides are TGTGCCAGCTCATTACAGGGAGTTAAGGAAAAACTGTTTTTT.

This clone qualifies as medium-sized. As DNA, the CDR3 is TGTGCCAGCAGTTCGGGACTTCGAGGTGAGCAGTTCTTC. This gives the protein CASSSGLRGEQFF. The chain couples TRBV6-5 to TRBJ2-1; a possible D gene is TRBD2 (6 bases). Trimming cost V 4 bases and J 9 bases, with 13 bases left between them. The germline V gene has CDR1 MNHEY and CDR2 SVGAGI. CDR3 length: 13 residues.

V and J are TRBV6-1 and TRBJ2-3, with 7 bases aligning to TRBD1. CDR1 and CDR2 from the germline V gene are MNHNS and SASEGT. The CDR3 has 16 residues. J was trimmed by 3 bases and V by 0 bases; bases with no gene match: 6. CDR3 nucleotide sequence: TGTGCCAGCAGTGAAGCCTACGCAGGGGGAACAGATACGCAGTATTTT. It specifies CASSEAYAGGTDTQYF.

This clone showed up just once. The chain is built from TRBV6-5 and TRBJ1-6; no definite D call. Trimming took 6 bases from V and 9 from J, leaving 15 bases between them. The CDR3 extends over 14 amino acids. The V gene's germline CDR1 is MNHEY and CDR2 SVGAGI. The DNA of the CDR3 is TGTGCCAGCAGGCCCACCGGGGTTGGTTCACCCCTCCACTTT. It yields the protein CASRPTGVGSPLHF.

V is TRBV5-1 and J is TRBJ2-5; 11 nucleotides agree with TRBD2. Losses at the gene ends were 3 bases for V and 5 bases for J; bases not matched to a gene: 9. CDR3 length: 16 residues. Per the germline V gene, CDR1 is SGHRS and CDR2 is YFSETQ. CDR3 residues: CASSSLAGGAGETQYF. Written as DNA, the CDR3 is TGCGCCAGCAGCTCTCTAGCGGGAGGCGCCGGGGAGACCCAGTACTTC.

The chain carries TRBV24-1 and TRBJ2-1; 12 bases match TRBD2. The trim removed 3 bases at V and 7 bases at J, leaving 6 bases unmatched. This CDR3 has 16 amino acids. Germline values: CDR1 KGHDR, CDR2 SFDVKD. CDR3 in DNA: TGTGCCACCAGTGATGATACTAGCGGGGGGCATAATGAGCAGTTCTTC. This encodes CATSDDTSGGHNEQFF.

The rearrangement links TRBV19 to TRBJ2-7, with D possibly being TRBD2 (5 bases). Trimming shortened V by 3 bases and J by 4 bases, and 19 bases separated the two germline ends. This CDR3 comprises 16 residues. The germline V gene has CDR1 LNHDA and CDR2 SQIVND (reference sequence). CDR3 sequence: CASSMVSSGGVYEQYF. CDR3 DNA sequence: TGTGCCAGTAGTATGGTCAGTTCAGGAGGTGTTTACGAGCAGTACTTC. The full variable domain, with the rest looked up from reference TRBV19 and TRBJ2-7, is DGGITQSPKYLFRKEGQNVTLSCEQNLNHDAMYWYRQDPGQGLRLIYYSQIVNDFQKGDIAEGYSVSREKKESFPLTVTSAQKNPTAFYLCASSMVSSGGVYEQYFGPGTRLTVT.

V and J are TRBV7-9 and TRBJ1-2; no clear D gene. Germline assignment: CDR1 SEHNR and CDR2 FQNEAQ (reference sequence). The CDR3 has 13 amino acids. Trimming took off 3 bases at V and 2 bases at J, with 7 bases between the two ends. The DNA of the CDR3 is TGTGCCAGCAGCTTGCGGGAGAACTATGGCTACACCTTC. Translated, it gives CASSLRENYGYTF.

This clone was observed a few times. The chain joins TRBV18 to TRBJ2-2, with 11 bases that match TRBD1. Germline loops: CDR1 KGHSH, CDR2 LQKENI. V was pared by 4 bases and J by 7 bases, with 14 bases of the junction left unmatched. The CDR3 sequence is 18 residues long. The CDR3 DNA is TGTGCCAGCTCACGATACCACCCCGGGACAGGGGGAATCGGGGAGCTGTTTTTT. As protein: CASSRYHPGTGGIGELFF. Filled out from reference TRBV18 and TRBJ2-2, the complete variable domain reads NAGVMQNPRHLVRRRGQEARLRCSPMKGHSHVYWYRQLPEEGLKFMVYLQKENIIDESGMPKERFSAEFPKEGPSILRIQQVVRGDSAAYFCASSRYHPGTGGIGELFFGEGSRLTVL.

The CDR3 DNA follows: TGTGCCAGCAGTTCGGAGGGGGCTACAGATACGCAGTATTTT. Its protein is CASSSEGATDTQYF. The V gene is TRBV28, the J gene TRBJ2-3; the D gene is possibly TRBD1 (7 bases). This CDR3 spans 14 amino acids. Germline CDR1 is MDHEN and CDR2 is SYDVKM. Trimming shortened V by 4 bases and J by 3 bases, and 11 bases separated the two germline ends. The whole variable domain, remainder taken from reference TRBV28 and TRBJ2-3, is DVKVTQSSRYLVKRTGEKVFLECVQDMDHENMFWYRQDPGLGLRLIYFSYDVKMKEKGDIPEGYSVSREKKERFSLILESASTNQTSMYLCASSSEGATDTQYFGPGTRLTVL.

The chain links TRBV6-6 to TRBJ2-1; D may be TRBD2 (5 bases). CDR1 is MNHNY, CDR2 SVGAGI, per germline (reference sequence). Trimming cost V 4 bases and J 6 bases, with 7 bases left between them. This CDR3 has 12 residues. The CDR3 spells CASSSDFNEQFF. CDR3 nucleotide sequence: TGTGCCAGCAGTTCGGACTTCAATGAGCAGTTCTTC.

The rearrangement links TRBV28 to TRBJ1-2, with D possibly being TRBD1 (6 bases). Germline V gene lookup returns CDR1 MDHEN and CDR2 SYDVKM. Trimming took 6 bases from V and 0 from J, leaving 11 bases between them. The CDR3 is 14 amino acids. DNA for the CDR3: TGTGCCAGCAGCCAGGGGACGTCTAACTATGGCTACACCTTC. It yields the protein CASSQGTSNYGYTF.

The chain recombines TRBV12-3 or TRBV12-4 with TRBJ2-3; D not certain. The V gene lost 5 bases and the J gene lost 6 bases, with 9 bases spanning the gap. This CDR3 has 12 residues. In nucleotides, the CDR3 is TGTGCCAGCAGTCTCCCGCAGGATACGCAGTATTTT. It codes for CASSLPQDTQYF.

The gene calls are TRBV7-2 and TRBJ2-1, with a weak D call TRBD2 (5 bases). The V gene lost 5 bases and the J gene lost 5 bases, with 19 bases spanning the gap. Germline loops: CDR1 SGHTA, CDR2 FQGNSA. The CDR3 sequence is 16 residues long. The CDR3, as DNA: TGTGCCAGCAGCACCAGAACTAGTTACCCCGACAATGAGCAGTTCTTC. Encoded protein: CASSTRTSYPDNEQFF. The entire variable domain, with the rest obtained from reference TRBV7-2 and TRBJ2-1, is as follows: GAGVSQSPSNKVTEKGKDVELRCDPISGHTALYWYRQSLGQGLEFLIYFQGNSAPDKSGLPSDRFSAERTGGSVSTLTIQRTQQEDSAVYLCASSTRTSYPDNEQFFGPGTRLTVL.

The V call is TRBV28, the J call TRBJ1-3; D remains unclear. The V gene's germline CDR1 is MDHEN and CDR2 SYDVKM. V was trimmed by 6 bases and J by 7 bases, leaving 7 bases between them. The CDR3 is made up of 11 amino acids. The CDR3 region is CASRAPNTIYF. In DNA form, the CDR3 reads TGTGCCAGCAGAGCTCCGAACACCATATATTTT.

CDR3 sequence: CASSRDRQSGANVLTF. The CDR3 DNA reads TGTGCCAGCAGTCGGGACAGGCAATCTGGGGCCAACGTCCTGACTTTC. The chain has TRBV6-2 or TRBV6-3 and TRBJ2-6, with 8 bases aligning to TRBD1. The CDR3 covers 16 residues. With V trimmed by 5 bases and J by 1 base, 4 bases remained unmatched. Germline CDR1 MNHEY, CDR2 SVGEGT.

This clone was detected only once. This sequence joins TRBV2 and TRBJ2-3, with D possibly being TRBD2 (5 bases). Germline values: CDR1 SNHLY, CDR2 FYNNEI. Deletions cut 7 bases from V and 0 bases from J, with 11 bases between. This CDR3 is built from 14 residues. CDR3 bases: TGTGCCAGCAAGAGTGAGGGTAGCACAGATACGCAGTATTTT. Amino acid sequence: CASKSEGSTDTQYF.

The CDR3 here is CASSYSRFYEQYV. The CDR3 DNA is TGTGCCAGCAGTTACTCGAGGTTTTACGAGCAGTACGTC. This chain joins TRBV6-2 or TRBV6-3 and TRBJ2-7; D gene unclear. With 0 bases removed from V and 4 bases from J, the gap between germline ends came to 7 bases. Germline V gene sequence: CDR1 MNHEY, CDR2 SVGEGT. The CDR3 extends over 13 amino acids.

This sequence joins TRBV19 and TRBJ2-2, with TRBD2 as a possible D gene (6 bases). The ends were cut back, 6 bases at V and 6 bases at J, with 11 bases in the middle. Germline lookup yields CDR1 LNHDA and CDR2 SQIVND (reference sequence). The CDR3 contains 13 residues. The CDR3 loop is CASRMGGAGELFF. The DNA of the CDR3 is TGTGCCAGTAGGATGGGAGGCGCCGGGGAGCTGTTTTTT.

This chain joins TRBV29-1 and TRBJ2-1, with 7 bases fitting TRBD1. This CDR3 contains 15 residues. The germline V gene encodes CDR1 SQVTM and CDR2 ANQGSEA. The V and J ends lost 2 bases and 6 bases, in that order; junction bases with no gene match: 10. The CDR3 sequence is CSVEIHTGVGNEQFF. The DNA of the CDR3 is TGCAGCGTTGAAATTCACACAGGGGTGGGCAATGAGCAGTTCTTC.